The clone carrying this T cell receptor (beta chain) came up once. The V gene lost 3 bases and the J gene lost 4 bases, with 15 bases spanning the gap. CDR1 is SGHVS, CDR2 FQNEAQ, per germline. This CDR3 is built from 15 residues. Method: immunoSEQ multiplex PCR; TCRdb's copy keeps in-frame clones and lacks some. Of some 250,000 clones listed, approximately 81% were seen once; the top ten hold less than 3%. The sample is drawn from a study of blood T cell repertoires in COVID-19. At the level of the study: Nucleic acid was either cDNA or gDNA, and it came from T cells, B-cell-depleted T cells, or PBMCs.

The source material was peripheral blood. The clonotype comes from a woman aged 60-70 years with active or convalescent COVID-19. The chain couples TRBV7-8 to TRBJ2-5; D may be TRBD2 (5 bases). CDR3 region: CASSFEGREGETQYF. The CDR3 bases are TGTGCCAGCAGCTTCGAGGGAAGGGAAGGAGAGACCCAGTACTTC.